A few counts support the clone carrying this T cell receptor beta chain. Its antigen remains unknown. The record originates from a study of radiotherapy plus CTLA-4 blockade in lung cancer. General observations from the study: Radiotherapy plus ipilimumab was followed by expansion in blood of tumor-derived TCR clones. With interferon-beta, early dynamics of blood T cell clones were reported to best predict response.

Germline CDR1 and CDR2: LNHDA and SQIVND (reference sequence). The V end was cut by 4 bases, the J end by 6 bases, with 3 bases between. The CDR3 loop spans 11 amino acids. Patients with chemo-refractory metastatic non-small-cell lung cancer received focal radiation plus CTLA-4 blockade with ipilimumab. Clones were sequenced by immunoSEQ multiplex PCR, and TCRdb holds only the in-frame ones, with some missing. The sample has about 68,000 clones, 70% to 80% seen once. This TCR was recovered from a human donor with non-small cell lung cancer who had a complete response to radiotherapy plus ipilimumab. Material: peripheral blood, obtained from a patient treated with radiotherapy plus ipilimumab. V and J are TRBV19 and TRBJ2-2; unclear D gene. This CDR3 is CASSRSGELFF. The CDR3 DNA reads as TGTGCCAGTAGTAGATCCGGGGAGCTGTTTTTT.